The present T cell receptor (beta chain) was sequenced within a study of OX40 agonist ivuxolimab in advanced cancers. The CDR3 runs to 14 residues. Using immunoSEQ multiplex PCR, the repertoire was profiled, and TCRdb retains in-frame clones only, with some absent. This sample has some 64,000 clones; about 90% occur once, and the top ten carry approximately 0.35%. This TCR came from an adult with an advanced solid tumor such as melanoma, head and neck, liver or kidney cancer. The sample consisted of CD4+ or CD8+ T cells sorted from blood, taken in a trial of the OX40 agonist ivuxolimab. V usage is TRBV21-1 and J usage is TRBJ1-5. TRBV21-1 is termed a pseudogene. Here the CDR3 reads CASSNRDPNQPQHF. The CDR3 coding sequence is TGTGCCAGCAGCAACCGGGACCCCAATCAGCCCCAGCATTTT.